This record concerns one T cell receptor beta chain sequence. The study profiled TCR beta VDJ and CDR3 using genomic DNA as template. From the reads, TCRdb called clonotypes with MiXCR, one entry per CDR3 protein. The table records hundreds of thousands of distinct CDR3 sequences, about a third of them present only once. The data are from a study of CD8+CD57+ T cells in acquired aplastic anemia. V lost 1 base and J lost 5, with 17 bases in between. Germline CDR1 reads MGHRA; CDR2 reads YSYEKL. The length of the CDR3 is 17 residues. Patients chosen for sequencing had CD8+CD57+ cells that had expanded, as shown by flow cytometry.

The chain uses TRBV4-1 and TRBJ2-2; D unclear. Sequencing used sorted CD4+, CD8+, or CD8+CD57+ T cells (not recorded which) from PBMCs. This TCR was sampled from a human donor with aplastic anemia. In DNA form, the CDR3 reads TGCGCCAGCAGCCAAGTCGATATGGGTTTGCGGACCGGGGAGCTGTTTTTT. It codes for CASSQVDMGLRTGELFF.